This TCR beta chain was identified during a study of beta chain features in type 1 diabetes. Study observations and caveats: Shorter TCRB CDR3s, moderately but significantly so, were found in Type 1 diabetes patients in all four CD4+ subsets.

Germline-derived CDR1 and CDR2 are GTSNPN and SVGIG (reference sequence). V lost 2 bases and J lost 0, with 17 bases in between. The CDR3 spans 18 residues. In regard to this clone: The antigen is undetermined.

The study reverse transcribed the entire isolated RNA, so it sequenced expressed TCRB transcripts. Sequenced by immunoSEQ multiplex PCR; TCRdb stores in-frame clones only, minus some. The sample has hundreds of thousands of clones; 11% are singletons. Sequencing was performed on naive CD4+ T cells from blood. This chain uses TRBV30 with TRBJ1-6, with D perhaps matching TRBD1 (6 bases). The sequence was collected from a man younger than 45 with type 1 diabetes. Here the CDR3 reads CAWSTSTGLSSYNSPLHF. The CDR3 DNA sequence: TGTGCCTGGAGTACCTCGACAGGATTAAGCTCCTATAATTCACCCCTCCACTTT.